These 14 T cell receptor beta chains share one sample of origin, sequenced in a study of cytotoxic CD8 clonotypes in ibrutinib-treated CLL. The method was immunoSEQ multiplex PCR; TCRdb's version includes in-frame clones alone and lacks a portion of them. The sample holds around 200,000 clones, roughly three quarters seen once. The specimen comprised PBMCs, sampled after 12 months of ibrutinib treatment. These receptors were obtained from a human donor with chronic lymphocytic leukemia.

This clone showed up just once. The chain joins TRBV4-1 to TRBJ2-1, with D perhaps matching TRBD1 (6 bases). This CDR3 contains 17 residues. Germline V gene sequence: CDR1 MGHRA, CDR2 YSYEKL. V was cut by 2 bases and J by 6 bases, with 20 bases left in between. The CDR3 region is CASSQPRDRTDRNEQFF. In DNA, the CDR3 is TGCGCCAGCAGCCAACCTAGAGACAGGACGGACCGCAATGAGCAGTTCTTC.

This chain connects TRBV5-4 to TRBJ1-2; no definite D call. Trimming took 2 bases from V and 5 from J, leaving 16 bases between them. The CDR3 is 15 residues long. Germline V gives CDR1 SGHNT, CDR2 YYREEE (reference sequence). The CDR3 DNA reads TGTGCCAGCAGCTTATACCGGGGTCCAAATTATGGCTACACCTTC. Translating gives CASSLYRGPNYGYTF. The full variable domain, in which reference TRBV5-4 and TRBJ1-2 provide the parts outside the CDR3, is ETGVTQSPTHLIKTRGQQVTLRCSSQSGHNTVSWYQQALGQGPQFIFQYYREEENGRGNFPPRFSGLQFPNYSSELNVNALELDDSALYLCASSLYRGPNYGYTFGSGTRLTVV.

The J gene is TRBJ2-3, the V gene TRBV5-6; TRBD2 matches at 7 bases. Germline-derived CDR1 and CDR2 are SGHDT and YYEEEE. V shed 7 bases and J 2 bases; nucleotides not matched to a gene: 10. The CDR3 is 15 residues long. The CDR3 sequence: CASVLGGSSTDTQYF. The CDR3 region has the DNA TGTGCCAGCGTTTTAGGCGGGAGTTCCACAGATACGCAGTATTTT.

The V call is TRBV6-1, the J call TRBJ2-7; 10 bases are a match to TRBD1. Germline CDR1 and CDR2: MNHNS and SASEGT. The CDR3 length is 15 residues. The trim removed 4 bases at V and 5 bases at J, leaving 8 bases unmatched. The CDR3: CASSAGGTGADEQYF. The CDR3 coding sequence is TGTGCCAGCAGTGCCGGGGGGACAGGGGCGGACGAGCAGTACTTC.

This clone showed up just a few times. CDR3 loop: CASSSLTLGFEQYF. The CDR3 DNA is TGCGCCAGCAGCTCGCTGACTTTGGGGTTCGAGCAGTACTTC. The rearrangement uses TRBV5-1 and TRBJ2-7; no definite D call. Germline CDR1 is SGHRS and CDR2 is YFSETQ. The CDR3 contains 14 residues. V was clipped by 3 bases and J by 6 bases, with 16 bases between them.

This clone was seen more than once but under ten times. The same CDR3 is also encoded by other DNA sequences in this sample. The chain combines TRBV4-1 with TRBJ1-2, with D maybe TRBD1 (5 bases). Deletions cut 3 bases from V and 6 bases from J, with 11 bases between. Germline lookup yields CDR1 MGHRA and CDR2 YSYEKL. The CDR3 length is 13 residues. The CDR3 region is CASSQGTGNGYTF. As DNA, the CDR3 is TGCGCCAGCAGCCAGGGGACGGGGAATGGCTACACCTTC.

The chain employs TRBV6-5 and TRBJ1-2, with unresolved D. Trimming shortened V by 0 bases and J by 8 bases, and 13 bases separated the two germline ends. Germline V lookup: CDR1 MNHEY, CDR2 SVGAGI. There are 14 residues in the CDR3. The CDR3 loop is CASSYSIRYGGYTF. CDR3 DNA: TGTGCCAGCAGTTACTCTATTCGCTACGGGGGCTACACCTTC.

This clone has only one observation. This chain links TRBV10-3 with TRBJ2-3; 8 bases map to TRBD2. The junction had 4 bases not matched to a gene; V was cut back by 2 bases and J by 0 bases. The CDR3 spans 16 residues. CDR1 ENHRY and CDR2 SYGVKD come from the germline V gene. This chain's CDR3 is CAISEASGSSTDTQYF. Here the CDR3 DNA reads TGTGCCATCAGTGAGGCTAGCGGGTCCAGCACAGATACGCAGTATTTT.

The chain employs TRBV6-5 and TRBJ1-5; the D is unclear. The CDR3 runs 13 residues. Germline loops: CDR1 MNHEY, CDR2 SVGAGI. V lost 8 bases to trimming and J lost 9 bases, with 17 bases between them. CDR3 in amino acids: CASSLGPLRPQHF. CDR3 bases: TGTGCCAGCTCACTGGGCCCGCTCCGGCCCCAGCATTTT.

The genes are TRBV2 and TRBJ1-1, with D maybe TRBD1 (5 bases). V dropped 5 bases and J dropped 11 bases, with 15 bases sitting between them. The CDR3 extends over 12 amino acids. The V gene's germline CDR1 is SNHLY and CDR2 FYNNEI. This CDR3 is CASSKDSPWAFF. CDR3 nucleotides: TGTGCCAGCAGTAAAGACAGCCCGTGGGCTTTCTTT.

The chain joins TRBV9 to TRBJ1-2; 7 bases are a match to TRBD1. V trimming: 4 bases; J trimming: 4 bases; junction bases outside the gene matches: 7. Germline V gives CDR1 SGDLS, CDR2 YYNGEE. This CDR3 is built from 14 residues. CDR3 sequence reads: CASSSPGTAYGYTF. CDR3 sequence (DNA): TGTGCCAGCAGCTCCCCCGGGACAGCCTATGGCTACACCTTC. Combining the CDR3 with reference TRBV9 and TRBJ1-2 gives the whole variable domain DSGVTQTPKHLITATGQRVTLRCSPRSGDLSVYWYQQSLDQGLQFLIQYYNGEERAKGNILERFSAQQFPDLHSELNLSSLELGDSALYFCASSSPGTAYGYTFGSGTRLTVV.

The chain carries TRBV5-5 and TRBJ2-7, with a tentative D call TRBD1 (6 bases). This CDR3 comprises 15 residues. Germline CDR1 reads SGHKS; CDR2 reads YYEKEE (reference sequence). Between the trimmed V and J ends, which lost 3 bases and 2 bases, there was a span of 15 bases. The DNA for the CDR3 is TGTGCCAGCAGCTCGGGACAAAGTCGGGCCTACGAGCAGTACTTC. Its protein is CASSSGQSRAYEQYF.

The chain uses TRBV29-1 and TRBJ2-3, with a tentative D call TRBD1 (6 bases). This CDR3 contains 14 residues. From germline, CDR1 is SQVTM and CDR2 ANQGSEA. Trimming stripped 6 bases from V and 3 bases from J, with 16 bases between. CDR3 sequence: CSVKHRAGTDTQYF. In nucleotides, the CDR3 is TGCAGCGTAAAACACAGGGCCGGGACAGATACGCAGTATTTT.

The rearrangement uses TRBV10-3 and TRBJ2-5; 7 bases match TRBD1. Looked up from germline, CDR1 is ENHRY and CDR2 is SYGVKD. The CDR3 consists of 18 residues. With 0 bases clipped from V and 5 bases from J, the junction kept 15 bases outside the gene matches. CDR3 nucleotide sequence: TGTGCCATCAGTGAGTCGAGTGAGGGGGCCTCCCCCCGGGAGACCCAGTACTTC. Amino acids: CAISESSEGASPRETQYF.